The sequence of this T cell receptor beta chain was determined in a study of blood T cell repertoires in COVID-19. Sequencing was performed with immunoSEQ multiplex PCR; in TCRdb, only in-frame clones are kept and a portion is missing. The sample includes a few hundred thousand clones, approximately 81% of them seen just once. The length of the CDR3 is 18 residues. The V and J ends lost 5 bases and 5 bases, in that order; junction bases with no gene match: 14. The germline CDR1 and CDR2 sequences are SGHTA and FQGTGA. The source is a woman aged 18 to 35 with acute or convalescent COVID-19. J is TRBJ2-1 and V is TRBV7-3, with 11 bases identical to TRBD2. The sequencing input was peripheral blood. CDR3 bases: TGTGCCAGCAGCCTAATAGGCACTAGCGGGAGTCCTAACAATGAGCAGTTCTTC. It translates to CASSLIGTSGSPNNEQFF.